Detailed here is one T cell receptor (beta chain). Its antigen is currently unknown. These data are taken from a study of OX40 agonist ivuxolimab in advanced cancers. For the study at large: In this cohort, patients received ivuxolimab, an agonistic anti-OX40 (CD134) antibody.

Notes on the study in general: Relative to CD4+ cells, CD8+ T cells on average had more expanded clones.

Profiling relied on immunoSEQ multiplex PCR, and the TCRdb table lists in-frame clones only, not all of them. The table has around 84,000 clones, 75% to 95% seen once. The CDR3 runs 13 residues. The germline CDR1 and CDR2 sequences are MDHEN and SYDVKM. The V end lost 4 bases, the J end lost 3 bases, and 9 bases lay between the germline ends. At cycle 4 day 1, cycle 7 day 1, and baseline, blood was sampled. The source is an adult with an advanced solid tumor such as melanoma, head and neck, liver or kidney cancer. Sample: CD4+ or CD8+ T cells sorted from blood, taken in a trial of the OX40 agonist ivuxolimab. The V and J genes are TRBV28 and TRBJ1-2; maybe TRBD1 (5 bases). The CDR3 spells CASSSPQDYGYTF. In nucleotides, the CDR3 is TGTGCCAGCAGTTCCCCACAGGACTATGGCTACACCTTC.